This T cell receptor (beta chain) derives from a study of blood T cell repertoires in COVID-19. Only in-frame clones appear in the TCRdb table, and some are missing; sequencing was by immunoSEQ multiplex PCR. Altogether about 15,000 clones are present, about 88% being singletons, with the ten largest covering under 3%. The CDR3 totals 13 residues. Trimming pared 8 bases from V and 6 bases from J, leaving 16 bases between. Looked up from germline, CDR1 is MGHDK and CDR2 is SYGVNS. This clone has a handful of counts. The sample was peripheral blood. This chain connects TRBV25-1 to TRBJ1-1, with D possibly TRBD1 on 6 matching bases. This clonotype was sampled from a woman in her seventies in a cohort sampled during active or convalescent COVID-19. The CDR3 protein is CASAMGARAEAFF. Written as DNA, the CDR3 is TGTGCCAGCGCCATGGGGGCGCGGGCTGAAGCTTTCTTT.